This T cell receptor beta chain was sequenced during a study of blood T cell repertoires in COVID-19. V lost 4 bases and J 8 bases, leaving 19 bases between the germline ends. Germline V CDR1 and CDR2: SGHNT, YYREEE (reference sequence). CDR3 length equals 16 residues. Data came from immunoSEQ multiplex PCR; TCRdb stores just in-frame clones and leaves some out. The sample lists roughly 500,000 clones; about 88% were seen once. This clonotype was sampled from a man aged 18 to 29 with COVID-19, enrolled during active disease. Specimen: peripheral blood. This sequence joins TRBV5-4 and TRBJ1-6; TRBD1 is a possible D gene (6 bases). CDR3 sequence: CASSIGTLGGDSPLHF. CDR3 nucleotide sequence: TGTGCCAGCAGCATTGGGACACTTGGGGGAGATTCACCCCTCCACTTT. Together with reference TRBV5-4 and TRBJ1-6, the CDR3 gives the full variable domain: ETGVTQSPTHLIKTRGQQVTLRCSSQSGHNTVSWYQQALGQGPQFIFQYYREEENGRGNFPPRFSGLQFPNYSSELNVNALELDDSALYLCASSIGTLGGDSPLHFGNGTRLTVT.